This TCR beta chain was captured in a study of blood T cell repertoires in COVID-19. On the study more broadly: Some COVID-19 samples were acute and others convalescent; all came from the United States, Italy and Spain. T cells, B-cell-depleted T cells, or PBMCs provided the cDNA or gDNA that served as material.

In the study's own analysis: Amplification from reference gene primers served as the basis for estimated nucleated cell counts. The table came from immunoSEQ multiplex PCR; TCRdb's copy has only in-frame clones and leaves some out. From that table come the V and J calls and clone size; the DNA was used to work out D and trimming. The sample yields 130,000 to 150,000 clones, roughly 82% seen once. The germline V gene has CDR1 ENHRY and CDR2 SYGVKD. The CDR3 is 17 residues long. Trimming took 2 bases from V and 0 from J, leaving 11 bases between them. V and J are TRBV10-3 and TRBJ2-6, with unresolved D. The TCR was taken from a man older than 75 with acute or convalescent COVID-19. Sequencing was done on a sample of peripheral blood. The DNA for the CDR3 is TGTGCCATCAGTGAGGCACGAGAGAGCTCTGGGGCCAACGTCCTGACTTTC. It translates to CAISEARESSGANVLTF.